A single TCR beta chain is shown here with its context. Its antigen is unknown. No base quality values were provided; no much bigger clone lies one nucleotide off. The collaborating institutions used their own protocols to collect whole blood in K2EDTA tubes. Collaborator samples were shipped for TCRbeta analysis as frozen whole blood, isolated PBMCs, or DNA extracted from either sample type. This sample is part of a study of blood T cell repertoires in COVID-19 (dated by TCRdb to between 2020 and 2021). The study in broad terms: The collaborator samples originated in the United States, Italy and Spain and spanned the acute and convalescent phases of COVID-19. Where HLA class I and class II types were available, the types were taken from metadata supplied by the sample provider, not from assay-based typing. A de-identified subject ID, COVID-19 status, age in years and sex were almost always included in the sample metadata. The material from the prospective study consisted of cDNA or gDNA derived from T cells, B-cell-depleted T cells, or PBMCs. The dataset comprised deeply sampled blood TCRbeta repertoires from subjects exposed to, actively infected with, or recovered from COVID-19. The samples were drawn from two sources: the first 160 participants of the ongoing ImmuneRACE study, and over 950 subjects contributed by 6 global collaborators. The repertoires were released in a freely available public database intended as a resource for research on the immune response to SARS-CoV-2. What the authors observed across the whole study: The amount of clinical and demographic metadata varied by source and participant and was provided uncurated.

The CDR3 numbers 16 residues from cysteine through phenylalanine. The CDR3 DNA has 48 bases and is translated from base 1. From a lookup of the germline V gene (reference sequence), CDR1 and CDR2 are MNHNY and SVGAGI. Trimming takes 1 base off V and 1 base off J; junction bases not matched to a gene: 5. TCRbeta CDR3 regions were amplified from genomic DNA using the immunoSEQ Assay, a bias-controlled multiplex PCR. The study's processing was this. Nucleated cell counts per sample were estimated from amplification of reference gene primers within the assay. Sequence reads were collapsed and filtered to measure the absolute abundance of every unique TCRbeta CDR3 rearrangement. For each sample, productive Simpson clonality was calculated as the square root of Simpson's diversity index across productive rearrangements. The immuneACCESS repertoire file appears here via TCRdb, limited to in-frame rearrangements. These files lack a portion of the clones; in checked studies, under half of the deficit traces to unresolved V genes, and the cause of the others is not known. V and J calls and clone size are those listed in that table; D and trimming were worked out from the DNA. The sample table contains 200,000 to 300,000 clones; only one count was recorded for around 80% of them. Clones ranked in the top ten supply around 4% of the sample.

The sequencing sample was made of peripheral blood. The rearrangement combines TRBV6-6 with TRBJ1-1, and 8 junction bases match TRBD1. This receptor was obtained from a man in his fifties or sixties with acute or convalescent COVID-19. The bases are TGTGCCAGCAGTTACTTGCGGACAGGGAAGAACACTGAAGCTTTCTTT. This encodes CASSYLRTGKNTEAFF.